What follows describes a single TCR beta chain. As for time point: peripheral blood 6 weeks after treatment start. Trimming left V 2 bases short and J 4 bases short, with 11 bases between. From germline, CDR1 is SGHTA and CDR2 FQGTGA. This CDR3 has 15 residues. The data are from a study of PD-L1 blockade in urothelial cancer. Clones were sequenced by immunoSEQ multiplex PCR, and TCRdb holds only the in-frame ones, with some missing. The sample has approximately 79,000 clones, approximately 90% seen once. This material consisted of PBMCs, taken around atezolizumab (anti-PD-L1) treatment. This chain uses TRBV7-3 with TRBJ2-2, with D tentatively TRBD2 (5 bases). The TCR was taken from a woman aged 80 or older with urothelial cancer. The CDR3 region is CASSLEGKATGELFF. The CDR3, as DNA: TGTGCCAGCAGCTTAGAGGGAAAAGCCACCGGGGAGCTGTTTTTT.